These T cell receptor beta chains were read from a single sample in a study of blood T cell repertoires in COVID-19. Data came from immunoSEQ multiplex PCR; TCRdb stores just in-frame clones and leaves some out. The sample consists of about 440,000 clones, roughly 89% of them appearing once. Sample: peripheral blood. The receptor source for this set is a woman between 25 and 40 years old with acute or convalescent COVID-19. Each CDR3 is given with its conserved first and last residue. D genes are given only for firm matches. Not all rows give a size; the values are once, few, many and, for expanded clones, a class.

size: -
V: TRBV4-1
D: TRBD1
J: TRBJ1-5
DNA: TGCGCCAGCAGCCACCTTGGACAGGGGTTAAATCAGCCCCAGCATTTT
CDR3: CASSHLGQGLNQPQHF

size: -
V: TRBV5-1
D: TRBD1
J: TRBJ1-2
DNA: TGCGCCAGCAGCCGGGGGACAGAAGCCGCTAACTATGGCTACACCTTC
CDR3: CASSRGTEAANYGYTF

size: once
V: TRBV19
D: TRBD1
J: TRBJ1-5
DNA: TGTGCCAGTAGTATGACAGGGGACAATCAGCCCCAGCATTTT
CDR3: CASSMTGDNQPQHF

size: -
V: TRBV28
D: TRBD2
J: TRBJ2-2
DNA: TGTGCCAGCAGACACGGGGGGGACACCGGGGAGCTGTTTTTT
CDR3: CASRHGGDTGELFF

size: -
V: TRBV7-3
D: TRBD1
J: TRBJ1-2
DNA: TGTGCCAGCAGCCTCAGGGGAACAGGGGCGACCTCTGGCTACACCTTC
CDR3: CASSLRGTGATSGYTF

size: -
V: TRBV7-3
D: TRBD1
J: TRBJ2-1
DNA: TGTGCCAGCAGCTGGGGACAGGGGACCTACAATGAGCAGTTCTTC
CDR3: CASSWGQGTYNEQFF

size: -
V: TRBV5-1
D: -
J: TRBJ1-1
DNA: TGCGCCAGCAGCTTCGCCGCAGGGCTGAACACTGAAGCTTTCTTT
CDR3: CASSFAAGLNTEAFF

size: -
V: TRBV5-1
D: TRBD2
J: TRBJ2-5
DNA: TGCGCCAGCAGCTTGGGTTCTAGCGGGGGTAAGGAGACCCAGTACTTC
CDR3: CASSLGSSGGKETQYF

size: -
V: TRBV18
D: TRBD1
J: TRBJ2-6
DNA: TGTGCCAGCTCACTTCCATTACAGGGGTTGTCGGGGGCCAACGTCCTGACTTTC
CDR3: CASSLPLQGLSGANVLTF

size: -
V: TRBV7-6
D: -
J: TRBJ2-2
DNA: TGTGCCAGCAGCTTATTTGAGGGTCCCACCGGGGAGCTGTTTTTT
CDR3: CASSLFEGPTGELFF

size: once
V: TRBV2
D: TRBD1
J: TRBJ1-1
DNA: TGTGCCAGCAGTACTCCTCCCGACAGGGGGCTGACGAACACTGAAGCTTTCTTT
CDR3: CASSTPPDRGLTNTEAFF

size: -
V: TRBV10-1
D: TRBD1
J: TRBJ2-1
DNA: TGCGCCAGCAGTGGCGATCGTTTGGGGACAGCTTACAATGAGCAGTTCTTC
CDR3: CASSGDRLGTAYNEQFF

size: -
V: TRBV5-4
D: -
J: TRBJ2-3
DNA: TGTGCCAGCAGCCAAGGACTGGTTAGCACAGATACGCAGTATTTT
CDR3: CASSQGLVSTDTQYF

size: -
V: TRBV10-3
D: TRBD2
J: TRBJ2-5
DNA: TGTGCCATCAGTGAGAAGGGACTAAAGGAAGAGACCCAGTACTTC
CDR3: CAISEKGLKEETQYF

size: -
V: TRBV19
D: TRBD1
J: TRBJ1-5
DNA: TGTGCCAGTAGTACGGACAGGGGGAATCAGCCCCAGCATTTT
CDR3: CASSTDRGNQPQHF

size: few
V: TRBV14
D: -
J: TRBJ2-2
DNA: TGTGCCAGCAGCCAACGCCGGTCGAACACCGGGGAGCTGTTTTTT
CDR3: CASSQRRSNTGELFF

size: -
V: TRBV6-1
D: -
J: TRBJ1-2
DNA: TGTGCCAGCAGTGATTCTGGGGTGGACAGCCGTTATGGCTACACCTTC
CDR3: CASSDSGVDSRYGYTF

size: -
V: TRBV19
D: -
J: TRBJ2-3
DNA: TGTGCCAGTAGTCTCAATAGCGTGGATACGCAGTATTTT
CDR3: CASSLNSVDTQYF

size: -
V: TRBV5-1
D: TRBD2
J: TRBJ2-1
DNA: TGCGCCAGCAGATCGGGGGAGGGTGACAATGAGCAGTTCTTC
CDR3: CASRSGEGDNEQFF

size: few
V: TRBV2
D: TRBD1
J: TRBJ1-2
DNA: TGTGCCAGCAGGACCAACAGGGGGGAAAACTATGGCTACACCTTC
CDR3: CASRTNRGENYGYTF

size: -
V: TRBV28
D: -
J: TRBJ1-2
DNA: TGTGCCAGCACCCCTACTAACTATGGCTACACCTTC
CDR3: CASTPTNYGYTF

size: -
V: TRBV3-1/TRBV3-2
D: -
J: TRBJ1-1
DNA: TGTGCCAGCAGACGGGGTGGGAACACTGAAGCTTTCTTT
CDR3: CASRRGGNTEAFF

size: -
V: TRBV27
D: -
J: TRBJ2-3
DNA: TGTGCCAGCAGTTTAAGGGGTCTTACTAGCACAGATACGCAGTATTTT
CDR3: CASSLRGLTSTDTQYF

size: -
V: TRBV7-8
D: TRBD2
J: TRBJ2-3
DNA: TGTGCCAGCAGCCCGGGGACTAGCGGATACACAGATACGCAGTATTTT
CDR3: CASSPGTSGYTDTQYF

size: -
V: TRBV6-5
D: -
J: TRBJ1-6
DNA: TGTGCCAGCCTCCCCTGGCGGTGGGATAATTCACCCCTCCACTTT
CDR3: CASLPWRWDNSPLHF

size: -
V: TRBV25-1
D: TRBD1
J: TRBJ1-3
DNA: TGTGCCAGCAGTGAATGGGGGACAGGGATCGACTCTGGAAACACCATATATTTT
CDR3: CASSEWGTGIDSGNTIYF